The rows below give T cell receptor beta chains drawn from one sample of a study of cytomegalovirus exposure and HLA in healthy donors. Sequenced by immunoSEQ multiplex PCR; TCRdb stores in-frame clones only, minus some. The sample lists about 140,000 clones, 60% to 80% occurring once. Material for sequencing was PBMCs. These receptor sequences come from a man younger than 45 in good health and CMV-seronegative. Both conserved end residues are part of each CDR3. A D gene is named only where the DNA matches it firmly. The size entry is marked missing in some rows and otherwise reads once, few, many or a size class.

>TRBJ2-7|TRBV4-1|few|NA
TGCGCCAGCAGCCAAGTCGGGAGCTCCTACGAGCAGTACTTC
CASSQVGSSYEQYF
>TRBJ2-6|TRBV13|NA|TRBD1
TGTGCCAGCAGCTCGCCGGGACAGCTCTCTGGGGCCAACGTCCTGACTTTC
CASSSPGQLSGANVLTF
>TRBJ2-5|TRBV11-2|NA|NA
TGTGCCAGCAGCTCCCTGGAGGGGGCCCGGGAGACCCAGTACTTC
CASSSLEGARETQYF
>TRBJ2-7|TRBV4-2|NA|TRBD2
TGTGCCAGCAGCCAGATAGCGGGAGCCCCCTACGAGCAGTACTTC
CASSQIAGAPYEQYF
>TRBJ2-3|TRBV29-1|once|NA
TGCACGTTGGTCGGACTCCCCGTCAAGGGCACAGATACGCAGTATTTT
CTLVGLPVKGTDTQYF
>TRBJ2-2|TRBV28|NA|NA
TGTGCCAGCAGTTTAAGCAGGGAGCTGTTTTTT
CASSLSRELFF
>TRBJ2-5|TRBV15|NA|NA
TGTGCCACCAGCAGTTATGGTCGGCAAGAGACCCAGTACTTC
CATSSYGRQETQYF
>TRBJ1-2|TRBV14|NA|NA
TGTGCCAGCAGCCAATGGACAGACTATGGCTACACCTTC
CASSQWTDYGYTF
>TRBJ2-1|TRBV5-6|NA|NA
TGTGCCAGCAGCTTGGTTGGGAGTAAAGATGAGCAGTTCTTC
CASSLVGSKDEQFF
>TRBJ1-4|TRBV5-1|few|NA
TGCGCCAGCAGCCCCGCGGGTAGAAATGAAAAACTGTTTTTT
CASSPAGRNEKLFF
>TRBJ2-5|TRBV4-1|NA|NA
TGCGCCAGCAGCCAAGATTGGAAAGTGTTAGTGACAGGCCAAGAGACCCAGTACTTC
CASSQDWKVLVTGQETQYF
>TRBJ2-2|TRBV6-5|few|NA
TGTGCCAGCACTGGCAGGAGGGTTTTAACCGGGGAGCTGTTTTTT
CASTGRRVLTGELFF
>TRBJ2-1|TRBV5-6|NA|TRBD2
TGTGCCAGCAGCTTGGTGGCGGGAGGGGTGAATGAGCAGTTCTTC
CASSLVAGGVNEQFF
>TRBJ1-1|TRBV2|few|NA
TGTGCCAGCAGTTTAACCGGGGGCACTGAAGCTTTCTTT
CASSLTGGTEAFF
>TRBJ2-7|TRBV6-5|NA|TRBD2
TGTGCCAGCAGTCGGACTAGCGGACTCTACGAGCAGTACTTC
CASSRTSGLYEQYF
>TRBJ1-2|TRBV7-2|NA|NA
TGTGCCAGCAGCTTAATGACAGCCAACTATGGCTACACCTTC
CASSLMTANYGYTF
>TRBJ2-7|TRBV6-1|NA|TRBD2
TGTGCCAGCATCACCGGGACTAGCGCCCCATACGAGCAGTACTTC
CASITGTSAPYEQYF
>TRBJ2-1|TRBV28|NA|NA
TGTGCCAGCAGCTCGGTCGCCTACAATGAGCAGTTCTTC
CASSSVAYNEQFF
>TRBJ2-6|TRBV28|NA|NA
TGTGCCAGCAGATCGACACCGAGCTCTGGGGCCAACGTCCTGACTTTC
CASRSTPSSGANVLTF
>TRBJ2-5|TRBV28|NA|NA
TGTGCCAGCAGTTTAGATAGAGGGAATTGGGCCCAGTACTTC
CASSLDRGNWAQYF
>TRBJ1-1|TRBV6-1|NA|NA
TGTGCCAGCAGTGATTGGAAGGGGGTCGCCAATACGAACACTGAAGCTTTCTTT
CASSDWKGVANTNTEAFF